What follows describes a single TCR beta chain. This sample is drawn from a study of blood T cell repertoires in COVID-19. As for the study in general: Acute and convalescent COVID-19 specimens originated in the United States, Italy and Spain. The cDNA or gDNA used as material had been derived from T cells, B-cell-depleted T cells, or PBMCs.

The CDR3 is made up of 11 amino acids. Germline V lookup: CDR1 DFQATT, CDR2 SNEGSKA (reference sequence). Trimming took 3 bases from V and 7 from J; bases not matched to a gene: 0. In the original processing: For nucleated cells, counts were estimated from reference gene primer amplification. The method was immunoSEQ multiplex PCR; TCRdb's version includes in-frame clones alone and lacks a portion of them. Clone size and V and J calls were adopted from that table, with D and trimming inferred from the DNA. Here the sample spans roughly 130,000 clones, 90% being singletons. The receptor was isolated from a middle-aged man with active COVID-19. The chain combines TRBV20-1 with TRBJ1-1; 9 bases line up with TRBD1. Sequenced input: peripheral blood. The CDR3 loop is CSARGQGEAFF. As DNA, the CDR3 is TGCAGTGCTAGGGGACAGGGTGAAGCTTTCTTT.